This TCR beta chain derives from a study of spatial heterogeneity in lung cancer. The wider study: Sequenced were any available follow-up PBMC samples, which had been obtained a median of approximately 23 months after resection. Alpha-chain sequences were detected in numbers that were consistently lower than beta-chain sequences.

TCRdb reprocessed the 5' RACE reads via MiXCR and lists one record per CDR3 protein. This sample carries 27,000 or so distinct CDR3 sequences, more than 4.5% of them seen once, and the ten largest clones take roughly 26%. The V and J ends lost 2 bases and 6 bases respectively, with 10 bases between them. Per the germline V gene, CDR1 is SGHTA and CDR2 is FQGNSA. This CDR3 has 14 residues. Regarding time point: blood at routine non-recurrence follow-up after resection. Without sorting, whole RNA was sequenced from tumor, nontumor lung or frozen PBMC. The genes are TRBV7-2 and TRBJ2-2; maybe TRBD1 (6 bases). The receptor's source is a female donor with early-stage non-small cell lung cancer. This specimen consisted of PBMCs, obtained at follow-up. The CDR3 bases are TGTGCCAGCAGCTTACAGGGGTGGGCCGGGGAGCTGTTTTTT. This gives the protein CASSLQGWAGELFF.